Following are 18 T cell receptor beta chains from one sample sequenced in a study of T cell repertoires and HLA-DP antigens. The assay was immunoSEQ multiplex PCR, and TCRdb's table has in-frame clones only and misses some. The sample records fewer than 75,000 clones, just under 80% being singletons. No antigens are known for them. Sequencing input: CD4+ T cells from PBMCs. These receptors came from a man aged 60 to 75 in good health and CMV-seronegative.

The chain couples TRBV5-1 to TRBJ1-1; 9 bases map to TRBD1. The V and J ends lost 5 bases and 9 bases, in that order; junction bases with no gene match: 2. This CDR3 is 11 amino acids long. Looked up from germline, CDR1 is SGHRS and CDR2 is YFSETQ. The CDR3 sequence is CASRGQGQAFF. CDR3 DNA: TGCGCCAGCAGGGGACAGGGCCAAGCTTTCTTT. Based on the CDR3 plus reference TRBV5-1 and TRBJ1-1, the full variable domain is KAGVTQTPRYLIKTRGQQVTLSCSPISGHRSVSWYQQTPGQGLQFLFEYFSETQRNKGNFPGRFSGRQFSNSRSEMNVSTLELGDSALYLCASRGQGQAFFGQGTRLTVV.

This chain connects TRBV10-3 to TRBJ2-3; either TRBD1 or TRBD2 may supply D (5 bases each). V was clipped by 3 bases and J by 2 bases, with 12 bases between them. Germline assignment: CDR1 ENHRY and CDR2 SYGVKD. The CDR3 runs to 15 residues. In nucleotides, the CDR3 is TGTGCCATCAGTGAAAGGGGACCCCACACAGATACGCAGTATTTT. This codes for CAISERGPHTDTQYF.

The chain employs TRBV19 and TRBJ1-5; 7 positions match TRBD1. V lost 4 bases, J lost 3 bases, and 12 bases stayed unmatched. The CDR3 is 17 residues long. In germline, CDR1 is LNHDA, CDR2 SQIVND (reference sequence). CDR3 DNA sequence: TGTGCCAGTAGTACGAACAGGGGACTAGCTACCAATCAGCCCCAGCATTTT. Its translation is CASSTNRGLATNQPQHF.

CDR3 DNA sequence: TGTGCCAGCAGCCCGCCGGGTACCACCGGGGAGCTGTTTTTT. Its protein is CASSPPGTTGELFF. The rearrangement uses TRBV7-3 and TRBJ2-2; D not certain. Germline CDR1 and CDR2: SGHTA and FQGTGA. Trimming stripped 5 bases from V and 4 bases from J, with 11 bases between. The CDR3 loop spans 14 amino acids.

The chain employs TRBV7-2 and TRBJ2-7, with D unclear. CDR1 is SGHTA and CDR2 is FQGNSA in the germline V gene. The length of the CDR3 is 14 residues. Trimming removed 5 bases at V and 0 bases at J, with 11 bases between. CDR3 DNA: TGTGCCAGCAGCCCCGGGTCAAGCTCCTACGAGCAGTACTTC. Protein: CASSPGSSSYEQYF.

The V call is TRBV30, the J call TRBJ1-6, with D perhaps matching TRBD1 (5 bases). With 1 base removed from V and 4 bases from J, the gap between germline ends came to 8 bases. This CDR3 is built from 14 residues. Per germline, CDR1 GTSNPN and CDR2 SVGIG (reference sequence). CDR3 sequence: CAWSGGLYNSPLHF. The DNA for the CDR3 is TGTGCCTGGAGTGGGGGACTTTATAATTCACCCCTCCACTTT.

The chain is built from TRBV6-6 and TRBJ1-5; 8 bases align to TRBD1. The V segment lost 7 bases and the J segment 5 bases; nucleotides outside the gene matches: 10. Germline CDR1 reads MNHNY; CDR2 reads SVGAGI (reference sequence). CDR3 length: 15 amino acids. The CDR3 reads CASTPGQGEDQPQHF. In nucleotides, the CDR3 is TGTGCCAGCACCCCAGGACAGGGTGAGGATCAGCCCCAGCATTTT.

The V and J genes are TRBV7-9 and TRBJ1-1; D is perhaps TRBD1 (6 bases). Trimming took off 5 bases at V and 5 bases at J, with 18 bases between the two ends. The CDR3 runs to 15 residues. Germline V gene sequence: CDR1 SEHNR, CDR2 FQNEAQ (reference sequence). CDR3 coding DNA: TGTGCCAGCAGCCCCGGGGGGCTGGGGCGGACTGAAGCTTTCTTT. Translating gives CASSPGGLGRTEAFF.

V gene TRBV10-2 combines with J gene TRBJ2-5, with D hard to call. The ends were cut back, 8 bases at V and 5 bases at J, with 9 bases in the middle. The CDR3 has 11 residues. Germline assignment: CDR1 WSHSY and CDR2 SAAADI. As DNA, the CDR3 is TGCGCCAGCGCTTTTACGGAGACCCAGTACTTC. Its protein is CASAFTETQYF.

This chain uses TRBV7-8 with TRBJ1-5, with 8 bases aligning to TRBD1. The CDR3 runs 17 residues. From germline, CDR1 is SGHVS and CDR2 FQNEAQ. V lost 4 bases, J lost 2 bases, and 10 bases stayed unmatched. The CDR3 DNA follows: TGTGCCAGCAGCTCAAGCGAGACAGGGGATCGCAATCAGCCCCAGCATTTT. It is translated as CASSSSETGDRNQPQHF.

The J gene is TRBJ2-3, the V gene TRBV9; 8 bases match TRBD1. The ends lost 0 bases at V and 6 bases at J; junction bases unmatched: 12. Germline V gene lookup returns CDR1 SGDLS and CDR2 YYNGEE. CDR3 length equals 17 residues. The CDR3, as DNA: TGTGCCAGCAGCGTAGAAGGCAGGGGGCGCGCGGTCGATACGCAGTATTTT. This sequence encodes CASSVEGRGRAVDTQYF.

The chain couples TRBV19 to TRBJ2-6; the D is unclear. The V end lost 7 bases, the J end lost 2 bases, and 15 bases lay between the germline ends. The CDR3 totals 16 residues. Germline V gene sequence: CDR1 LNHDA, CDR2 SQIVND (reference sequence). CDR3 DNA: TGTGCCAGTACTTTAATTTTTGGGGCTGGGGCCAACGTCCTGACTTTC. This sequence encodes CASTLIFGAGANVLTF.

The CDR3: CASGRTSGSGGEQFF. The CDR3 DNA follows: TGTGCCAGCGGACGGACTAGCGGGAGTGGGGGTGAGCAGTTCTTC. This chain links TRBV27 with TRBJ2-1; TRBD2 agrees at 13 bases. Germline V CDR1 and CDR2: MNHEY, SMNVEV (reference sequence). The V gene end was trimmed by 8 bases and the J gene end by 9 bases; junction bases not matched to a gene: 10. This CDR3 contains 15 residues.

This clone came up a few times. Written as DNA, the CDR3 is TGTGCCTGGAGTCGCACTAGCGGTGTGAGCTCAGATACGCAGTATTTT. Translation: CAWSRTSGVSSDTQYF. The V and J genes are TRBV30 and TRBJ2-3, with 8 bases identical to TRBD2. Trimming removed 2 bases from V and 4 bases from J; junction bases left unmatched: 11. The CDR3 is 16 residues long. Germline CDR1 and CDR2: GTSNPN and SVGIG (reference sequence). The complete variable domain, with remaining parts taken from reference TRBV30 and TRBJ2-3, reads SQTIHQWPATLVQPVGSPLSLECTVEGTSNPNLYWYRQAAGRGLQLLFYSVGIGQISSEVPQNLSASRPQDRQFILSSKKLLLSDSGFYLCAWSRTSGVSSDTQYFGPGTRLTVL.

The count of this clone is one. CDR3 DNA sequence: TGCGCCAGCAGTCAAATGACAGCCCAAGAGACCCAGTACTTC. Protein sequence: CASSQMTAQETQYF. The rearrangement links TRBV23-1 to TRBJ2-5; D may be TRBD1 (5 bases). TRBV23-1 is sorted into the ORF group, with uncertain function. V lost 2 bases and J lost 1, with 8 bases in between. CDR3 length: 14 residues.

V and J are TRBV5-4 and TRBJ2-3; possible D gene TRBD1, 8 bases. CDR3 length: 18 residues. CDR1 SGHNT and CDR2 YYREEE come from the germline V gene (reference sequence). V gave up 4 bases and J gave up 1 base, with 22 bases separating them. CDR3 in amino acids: CASSGGAGGNWGTDTQYF. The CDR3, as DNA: TGTGCCAGCAGCGGGGGGGCAGGGGGCAATTGGGGCACAGATACGCAGTATTTT.

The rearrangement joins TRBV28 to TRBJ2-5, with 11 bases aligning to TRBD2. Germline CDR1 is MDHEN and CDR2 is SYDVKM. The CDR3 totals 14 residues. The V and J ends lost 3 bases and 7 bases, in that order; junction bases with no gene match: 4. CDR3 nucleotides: TGTGCCAGCAGTTTGACTAGCGGGGAGGCGACCCAGTACTTC. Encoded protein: CASSLTSGEATQYF.

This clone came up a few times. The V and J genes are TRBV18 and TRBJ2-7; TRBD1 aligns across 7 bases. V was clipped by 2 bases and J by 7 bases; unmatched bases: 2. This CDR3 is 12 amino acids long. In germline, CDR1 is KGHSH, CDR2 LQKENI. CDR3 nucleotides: TGTGCCAGCTCACCAACAGGGGATGAGCAGTACTTC. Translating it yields CASSPTGDEQYF.